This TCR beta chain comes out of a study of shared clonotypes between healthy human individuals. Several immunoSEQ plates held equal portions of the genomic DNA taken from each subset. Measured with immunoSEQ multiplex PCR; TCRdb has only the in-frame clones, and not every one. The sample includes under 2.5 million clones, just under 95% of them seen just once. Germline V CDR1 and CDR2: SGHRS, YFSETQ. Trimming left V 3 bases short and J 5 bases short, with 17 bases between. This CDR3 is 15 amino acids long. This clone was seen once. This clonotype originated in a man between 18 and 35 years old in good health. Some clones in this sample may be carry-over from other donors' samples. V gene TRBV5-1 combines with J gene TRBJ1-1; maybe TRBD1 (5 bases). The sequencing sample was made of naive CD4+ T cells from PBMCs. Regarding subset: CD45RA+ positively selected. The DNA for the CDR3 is TGCGCCAGCAGCTCGGGCCCGGCAGGGCGGACTGAAGCTTTCTTT. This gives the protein CASSSGPAGRTEAFF.